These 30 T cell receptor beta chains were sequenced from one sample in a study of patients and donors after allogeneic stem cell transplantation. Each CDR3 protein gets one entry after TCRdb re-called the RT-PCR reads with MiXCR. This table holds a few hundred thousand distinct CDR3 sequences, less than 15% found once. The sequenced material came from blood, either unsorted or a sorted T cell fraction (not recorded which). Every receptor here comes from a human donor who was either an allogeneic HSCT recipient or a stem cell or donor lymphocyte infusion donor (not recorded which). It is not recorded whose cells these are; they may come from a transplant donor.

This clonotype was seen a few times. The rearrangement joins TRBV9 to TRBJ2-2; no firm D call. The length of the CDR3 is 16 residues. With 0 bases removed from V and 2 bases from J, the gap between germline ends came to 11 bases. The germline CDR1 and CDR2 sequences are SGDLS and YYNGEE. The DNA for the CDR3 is TGTGCCAGCAGCGTAGCCCCTATAGGAAACACCGGGGAGCTGTTTTTT. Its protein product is CASSVAPIGNTGELFF.

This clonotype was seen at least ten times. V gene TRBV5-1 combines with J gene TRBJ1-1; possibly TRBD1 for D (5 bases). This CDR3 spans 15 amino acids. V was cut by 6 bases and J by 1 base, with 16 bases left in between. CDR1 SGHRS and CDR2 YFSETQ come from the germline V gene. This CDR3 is CASNIAGQANTEAFF. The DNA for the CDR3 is TGCGCCAGCAACATCGCGGGGCAGGCGAACACTGAAGCTTTCTTT.

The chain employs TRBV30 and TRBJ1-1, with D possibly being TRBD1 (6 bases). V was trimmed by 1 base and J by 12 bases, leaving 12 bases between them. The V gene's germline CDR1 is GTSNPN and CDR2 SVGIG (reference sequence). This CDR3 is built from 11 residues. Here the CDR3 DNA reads TGTGCCTGGAGTGGCAGGGGATGGACTTTCTTT. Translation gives CAWSGRGWTFF.

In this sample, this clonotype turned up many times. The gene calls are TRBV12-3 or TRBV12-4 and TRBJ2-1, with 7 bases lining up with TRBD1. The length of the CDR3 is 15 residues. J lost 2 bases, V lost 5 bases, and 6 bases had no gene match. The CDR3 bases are TGTGCCAGCAGTAGAAACAGGGGAACCTACAATGAGCAGTTCTTC. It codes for CASSRNRGTYNEQFF.

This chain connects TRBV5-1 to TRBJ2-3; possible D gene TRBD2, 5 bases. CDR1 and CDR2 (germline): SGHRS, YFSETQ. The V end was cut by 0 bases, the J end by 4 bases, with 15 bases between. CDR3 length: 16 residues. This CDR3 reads CASSLVLLGSADTQYF. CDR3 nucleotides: TGCGCCAGCAGCTTGGTACTACTAGGATCGGCAGATACGCAGTATTTT.

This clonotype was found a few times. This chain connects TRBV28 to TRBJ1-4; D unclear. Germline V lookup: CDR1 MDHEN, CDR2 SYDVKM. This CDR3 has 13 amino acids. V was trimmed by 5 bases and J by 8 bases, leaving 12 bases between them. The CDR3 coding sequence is TGTGCCAGCAGTATTGGCCGGGAAGAAAAACTGTTTTTT. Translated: CASSIGREEKLFF.

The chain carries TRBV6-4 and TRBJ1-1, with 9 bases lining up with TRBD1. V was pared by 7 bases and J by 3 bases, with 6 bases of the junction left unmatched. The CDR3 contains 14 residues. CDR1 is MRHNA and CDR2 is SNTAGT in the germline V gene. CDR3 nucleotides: TGTGCCAGCAAGGGAGACAGGGGGGACACTGAAGCTTTCTTT. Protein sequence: CASKGDRGDTEAFF.

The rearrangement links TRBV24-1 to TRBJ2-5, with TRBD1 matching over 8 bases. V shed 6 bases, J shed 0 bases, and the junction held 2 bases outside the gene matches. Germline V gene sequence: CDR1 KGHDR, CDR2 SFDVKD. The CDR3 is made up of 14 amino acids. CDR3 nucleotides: TGTGCCACCAGTAGGACAGGGTACCAAGAGACCCAGTACTTC. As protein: CATSRTGYQETQYF.

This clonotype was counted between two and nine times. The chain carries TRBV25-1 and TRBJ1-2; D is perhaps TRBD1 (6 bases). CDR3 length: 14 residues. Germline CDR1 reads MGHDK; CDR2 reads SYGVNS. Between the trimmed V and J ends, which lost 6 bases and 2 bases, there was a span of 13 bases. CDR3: CASREGGVNYGYTF. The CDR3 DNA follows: TGTGCCAGCAGAGAAGGGGGTGTGAACTATGGCTACACCTTC.

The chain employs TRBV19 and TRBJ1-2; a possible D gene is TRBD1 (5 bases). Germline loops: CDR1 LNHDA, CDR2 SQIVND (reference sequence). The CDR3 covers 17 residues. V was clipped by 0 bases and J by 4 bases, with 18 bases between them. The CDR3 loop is CASSIELTRQWSYGYTF. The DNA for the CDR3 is TGTGCCAGTAGTATAGAACTCACACGACAGTGGTCCTATGGCTACACCTTC.

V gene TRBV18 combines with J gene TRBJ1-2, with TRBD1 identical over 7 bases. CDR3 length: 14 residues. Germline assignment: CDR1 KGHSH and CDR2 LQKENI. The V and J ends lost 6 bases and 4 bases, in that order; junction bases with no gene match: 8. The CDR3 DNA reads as TGTGCCAGCTCCATTTTCCAGGGGGGCTATGGCTACACCTTC. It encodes CASSIFQGGYGYTF.

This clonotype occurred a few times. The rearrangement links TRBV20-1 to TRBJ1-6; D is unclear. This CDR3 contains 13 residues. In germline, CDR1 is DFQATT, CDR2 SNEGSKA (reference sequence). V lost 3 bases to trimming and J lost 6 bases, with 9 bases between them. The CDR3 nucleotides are TGCAGTGCTAGTGAAGGGAGTAATTCACCCCTCCACTTT. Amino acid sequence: CSASEGSNSPLHF.

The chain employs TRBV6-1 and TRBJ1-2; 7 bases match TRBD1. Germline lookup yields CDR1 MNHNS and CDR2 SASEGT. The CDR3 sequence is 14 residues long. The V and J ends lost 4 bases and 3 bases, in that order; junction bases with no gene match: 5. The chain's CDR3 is CASSVDREDYGYTF. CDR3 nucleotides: TGTGCCAGCAGTGTCGACAGGGAAGACTATGGCTACACCTTC.

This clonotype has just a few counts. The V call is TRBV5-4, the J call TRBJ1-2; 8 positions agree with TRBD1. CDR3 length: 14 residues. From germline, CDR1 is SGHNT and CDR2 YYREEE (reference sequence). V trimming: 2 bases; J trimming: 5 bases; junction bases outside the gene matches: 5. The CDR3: CASSFRGLGYGYTF. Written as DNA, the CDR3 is TGTGCCAGCAGCTTCAGGGGGCTTGGATATGGCTACACCTTC.

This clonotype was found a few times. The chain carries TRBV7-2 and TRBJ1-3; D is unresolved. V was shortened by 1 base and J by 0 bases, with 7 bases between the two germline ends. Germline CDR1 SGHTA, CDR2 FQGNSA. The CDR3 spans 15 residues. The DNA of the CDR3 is TGTGCCAGCAGCTTAGGGCAGGTCTCTGGAAACACCATATATTTT. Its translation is CASSLGQVSGNTIYF.

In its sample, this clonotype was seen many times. The CDR3 coding sequence is TGTGCCTGCCGGGGGACAGACGTAGAGCAGTACTTC. The encoded protein is CACRGTDVEQYF. This chain links TRBV28 with TRBJ2-7, with D tentatively TRBD1 (7 bases). The CDR3 sequence is 12 residues long. Deletions cut 11 bases from V and 7 bases from J, with 18 bases between. The germline CDR1 and CDR2 sequences are MDHEN and SYDVKM.

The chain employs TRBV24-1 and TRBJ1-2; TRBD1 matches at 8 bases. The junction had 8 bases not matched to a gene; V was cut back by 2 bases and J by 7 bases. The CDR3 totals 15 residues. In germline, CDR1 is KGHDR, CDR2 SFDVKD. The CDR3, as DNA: TGTGCCACCAGTGATTCCTGGACAGGGATTTTTGGCTACACCTTC. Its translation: CATSDSWTGIFGYTF.

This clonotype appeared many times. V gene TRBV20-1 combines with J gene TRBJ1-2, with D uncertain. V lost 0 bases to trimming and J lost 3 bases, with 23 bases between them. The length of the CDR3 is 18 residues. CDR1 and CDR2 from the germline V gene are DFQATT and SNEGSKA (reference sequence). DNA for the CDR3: TGCAGTGCTAGAGATTTGTATCGGATAGGTTCTCGAGACTATGGCTACACCTTC. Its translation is CSARDLYRIGSRDYGYTF.

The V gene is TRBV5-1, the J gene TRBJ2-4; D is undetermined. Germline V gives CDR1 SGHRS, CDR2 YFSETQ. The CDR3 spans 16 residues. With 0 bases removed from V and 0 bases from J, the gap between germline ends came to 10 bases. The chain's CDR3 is CASSLEAPLAKNIQYF. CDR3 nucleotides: TGCGCCAGCAGCTTGGAAGCGCCTTTAGCCAAAAACATTCAGTACTTC. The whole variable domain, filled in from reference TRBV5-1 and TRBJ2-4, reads KAGVTQTPRYLIKTRGQQVTLSCSPISGHRSVSWYQQTPGQGLQFLFEYFSETQRNKGNFPGRFSGRQFSNSRSEMNVSTLELGDSALYLCASSLEAPLAKNIQYFGAGTRLSVL.

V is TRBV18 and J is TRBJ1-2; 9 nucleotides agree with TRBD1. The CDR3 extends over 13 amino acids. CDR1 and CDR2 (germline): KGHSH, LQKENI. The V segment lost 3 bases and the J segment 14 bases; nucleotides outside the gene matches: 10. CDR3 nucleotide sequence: TGTGCCAGCTCACCTGGACAGGGGCGTGTGTGGACCTTC. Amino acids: CASSPGQGRVWTF.

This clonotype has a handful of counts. This chain's CDR3 is CASSATGAGTDQETQYF. The CDR3 region has the DNA TGCGCCAGCAGCGCGACGGGGGCGGGAACGGACCAAGAGACCCAGTACTTC. The rearrangement uses TRBV5-1 and TRBJ2-5; D might be TRBD1 or TRBD2, each matching 6 bases. In germline, CDR1 is SGHRS, CDR2 YFSETQ. The CDR3 length is 17 residues. V was trimmed by 4 bases and J by 0 bases, leaving 19 bases between them. Supplemented by reference TRBV5-1 and TRBJ2-5, the full variable domain reads KAGVTQTPRYLIKTRGQQVTLSCSPISGHRSVSWYQQTPGQGLQFLFEYFSETQRNKGNFPGRFSGRQFSNSRSEMNVSTLELGDSALYLCASSATGAGTDQETQYFGPGTRLLVL.

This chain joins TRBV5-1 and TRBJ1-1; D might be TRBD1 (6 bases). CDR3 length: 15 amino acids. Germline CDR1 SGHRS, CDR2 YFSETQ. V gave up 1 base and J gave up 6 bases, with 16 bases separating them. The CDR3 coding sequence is TGCGCCAGCAGCTTGAAGCAGGGGAAGGTAGCTGAAGCTTTCTTT. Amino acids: CASSLKQGKVAEAFF. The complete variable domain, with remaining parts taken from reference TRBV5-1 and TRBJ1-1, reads KAGVTQTPRYLIKTRGQQVTLSCSPISGHRSVSWYQQTPGQGLQFLFEYFSETQRNKGNFPGRFSGRQFSNSRSEMNVSTLELGDSALYLCASSLKQGKVAEAFFGQGTRLTVV.

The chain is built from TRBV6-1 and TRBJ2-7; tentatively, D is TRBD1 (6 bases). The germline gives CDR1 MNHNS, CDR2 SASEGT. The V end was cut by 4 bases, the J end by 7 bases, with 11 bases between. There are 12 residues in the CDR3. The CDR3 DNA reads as TGTGCCAGCAGTGGGGACATGGTAGAGCAGTACTTC. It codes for CASSGDMVEQYF.

Written as DNA, the CDR3 is TGTGCCAGCAGTTCCGACAGGGTTCTATTTGGTGGCTACACCTTC. It yields the protein CASSSDRVLFGGYTF. This sequence joins TRBV27 and TRBJ1-2; 7 bases align to TRBD1. V dropped 4 bases and J dropped 7; count of bases not matched to a gene: 12. Germline V gene sequence: CDR1 MNHEY, CDR2 SMNVEV (reference sequence). The CDR3 contains 15 residues.

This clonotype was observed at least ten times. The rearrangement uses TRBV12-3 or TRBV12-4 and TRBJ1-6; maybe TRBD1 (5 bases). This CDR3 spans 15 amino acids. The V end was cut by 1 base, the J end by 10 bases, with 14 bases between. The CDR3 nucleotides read TGTGCCAGCAGTTTAGTCGGGGTCGGGGGATCACCCCTCCACTTT. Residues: CASSLVGVGGSPLHF.

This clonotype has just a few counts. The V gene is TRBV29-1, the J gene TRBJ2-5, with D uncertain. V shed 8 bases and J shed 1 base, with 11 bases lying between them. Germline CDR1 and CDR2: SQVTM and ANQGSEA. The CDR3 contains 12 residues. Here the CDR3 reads CSLRTAQETQYF. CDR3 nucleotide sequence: TGCAGCCTTAGGACGGCCCAAGAGACCCAGTACTTC. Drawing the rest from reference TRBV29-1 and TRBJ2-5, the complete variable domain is SAVISQKPSRDICQRGTSLTIQCQVDSQVTMMFWYRQQPGQSLTLIATANQGSEATYESGFVIDKFPISRPNLTFSTLTVSNMSPEDSSIYLCSLRTAQETQYFGPGTRLLVL.

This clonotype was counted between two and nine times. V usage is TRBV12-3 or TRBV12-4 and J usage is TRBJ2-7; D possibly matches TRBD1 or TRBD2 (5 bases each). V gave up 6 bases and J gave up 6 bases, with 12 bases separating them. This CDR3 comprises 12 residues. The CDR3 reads CASRGVWGEQYF. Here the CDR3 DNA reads TGTGCCAGCAGGGGGGTCTGGGGCGAGCAGTACTTC.

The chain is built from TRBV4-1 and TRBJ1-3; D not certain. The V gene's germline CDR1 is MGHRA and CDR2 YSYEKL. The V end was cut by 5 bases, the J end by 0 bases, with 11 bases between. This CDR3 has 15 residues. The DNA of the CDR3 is TGCGCCAGCAGCTCAGGACTCAGCTCTGGAAACACCATATATTTT. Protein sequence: CASSSGLSSGNTIYF.

The DNA of the CDR3 is TGTGCCAGCAGCTTAGCATTAGGGCAGGGGTCAGAGTACTTC. This encodes CASSLALGQGSEYF. V usage is TRBV7-8 and J usage is TRBJ2-7; D is possibly TRBD1 (6 bases). With 0 bases removed from V and 11 bases from J, the gap between germline ends came to 17 bases. This CDR3 contains 14 residues. Germline loops: CDR1 SGHVS, CDR2 FQNEAQ.

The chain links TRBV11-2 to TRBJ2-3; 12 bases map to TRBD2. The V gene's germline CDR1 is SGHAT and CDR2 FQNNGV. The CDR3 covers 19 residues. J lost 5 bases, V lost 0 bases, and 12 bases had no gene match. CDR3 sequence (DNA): TGTGCCAGCAGCTTAGAACCGTCAGGACTAGCGGGAATTGGAGATACGCAGTATTTT. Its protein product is CASSLEPSGLAGIGDTQYF. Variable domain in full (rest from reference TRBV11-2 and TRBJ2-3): EAGVAQSPRYKIIEKRQSVAFWCNPISGHATLYWYQQILGQGPKLLIQFQNNGVVDDSQLPKDRFSAERLKGVDSTLKIQPAKLEDSAVYLCASSLEPSGLAGIGDTQYFGPGTRLTVL.